The sequence of this T cell receptor (beta chain) was determined in a study of T cells after posttransplantation cyclophosphamide. Libraries were prepared by immunoSEQ multiplex PCR; TCRdb keeps only in-frame clonotypes and omits some of them. The data show about 37,000 clones, with none appearing a single time. General study results and limits: Blood and skin or GI T cell repertoires showed limited TRB overlap. Donor CD8+ memory clones often dominated recipient blood repertoires at later times.

This clone was seen at least ten times. The antigen remains undetermined. The TCR sequence derives from a man in his thirties or forties in good health and a related stem cell transplant donor. Sequencing was carried out using PBMCs.

CDR3 nucleotides: TGTGCCAGCAGTGCCGGGGAGGGGGTTAATGAAAAACTGTTTTTT. Translating gives CASSAGEGVNEKLFF. This chain connects TRBV12-3 or TRBV12-4 to TRBJ1-4, with a possible D match to TRBD1 (6 bases). V was clipped by 5 bases and J by 4 bases, with 14 bases between them. CDR3 length: 15 amino acids.